Listed here are 20 T cell receptor beta chains from one sample, sequenced in a study of breast tumors, draining lymph nodes, adjacent tissues. Axillary draining lymph nodes of breast cancer patients supplied the node samples. Via MiXCR, TCRdb re-called the multiplex PCR reads, giving one row per CDR3 protein. This sample has 85,000 to 120,000 distinct CDR3 sequences, with around 30% found just once. Sequences were obtained from axillary lymph node tissue. These receptors came from a female donor with breast cancer. Some clones in this sample may be carry-over from other donors' samples.

This clonotype showed up many times. The V gene is TRBV6-5, the J gene TRBJ1-2; D possibly corresponds to TRBD1 (5 bases). The CDR3 is 14 residues long. With 5 bases removed from V and 3 bases from J, the gap between germline ends came to 13 bases. Germline lookup yields CDR1 MNHEY and CDR2 SVGAGI. The CDR3 spells CASSHGGSYYGYTF. The CDR3 nucleotides are TGTGCCAGCAGTCACGGGGGTTCCTACTATGGCTACACCTTC.

This clonotype was counted ten times or more. The V and J genes are TRBV20-1 and TRBJ2-1, with D perhaps TRBD1 (5 bases). This CDR3 spans 16 amino acids. Per the germline V gene, CDR1 is DFQATT and CDR2 is SNEGSKA (reference sequence). Trimming left V 1 base short and J 3 bases short, with 16 bases between. CDR3 sequence (DNA): TGCAGTGCTAGAGTCGACAGCGCCCACAACTACAATGAGCAGTTCTTC. Amino acid sequence: CSARVDSAHNYNEQFF.

The V gene is TRBV5-1, the J gene TRBJ2-1, with D possibly being TRBD2 (5 bases). V was shortened by 0 bases and J by 4 bases, with 11 bases between the two germline ends. The CDR3 is 15 amino acids. Per the germline V gene, CDR1 is SGHRS and CDR2 is YFSETQ. CDR3 residues: CASSLGGSRYNEQFF. In DNA form, the CDR3 reads TGCGCCAGCAGCTTGGGTGGGAGCAGGTACAATGAGCAGTTCTTC.

The chain is built from TRBV20-1 and TRBJ2-5, with TRBD1 identical over 9 bases. This CDR3 region has 15 residues. Germline CDR1 is DFQATT and CDR2 is SNEGSKA (reference sequence). J was trimmed by 3 bases and V by 4 bases; bases with no gene match: 9. CDR3 amino acids: CSAKGHRGREETQYF. The DNA for the CDR3 is TGCAGTGCTAAGGGGCACAGGGGGCGCGAAGAGACCCAGTACTTC.

This clonotype was seen at least ten times. V usage is TRBV20-1 and J usage is TRBJ2-1; either TRBD1 or TRBD2 may supply D (6 bases each). The V gene's germline CDR1 is DFQATT and CDR2 SNEGSKA (reference sequence). This CDR3 comprises 14 residues. V lost 6 bases to trimming and J lost 4 bases, with 16 bases between them. The DNA of the CDR3 is TGCAGTGCACTAGGGGGGACGGGTTACAATGAGCAGTTCTTC. Its protein is CSALGGTGYNEQFF.

At least ten counts were recorded for this clonotype. This may be a read error: a much more frequent sequence differs by one nucleotide. This chain connects TRBV6-5 to TRBJ1-6; D perhaps matches TRBD1 (5 bases). V gave up 6 bases and J gave up 9 bases, with 12 bases separating them. This CDR3 comprises 13 residues. CDR1 and CDR2 (germline): MNHEY, SVGAGI. CDR3 in amino acids: CASSLGTGSPLHF. DNA of the CDR3: TGTGCCAGCAGCCTCGGGACTGGTTCACCCCTCCACTTT.

As regards this clonotype: A read error may explain this, as a much larger clone is one base away. The rearrangement joins TRBV6-1 to TRBJ1-5; TRBD1 matches at 7 bases. The CDR3 runs to 17 residues. V shed 4 bases, J shed 6 bases, and the junction held 15 bases outside the gene matches. The germline V gene has CDR1 MNHNS and CDR2 SASEGT. CDR3 residues: CASSALDRRGGSQPQHF. The CDR3 DNA reads TGTGCCAGCAGTGCCCTGGACAGGAGAGGTGGCAGTCAGCCCCAGCATTTT.

There are many counts of this clonotype. The chain couples TRBV7-2 to TRBJ2-2; 12 nucleotides match TRBD2. V gave up 1 base and J gave up 7 bases; unmatched junction bases: 13. Germline assignment: CDR1 SGHTA and CDR2 FQGNSA. The CDR3 runs 19 residues. The CDR3 reads CASSLEWLAGGRYIGELFF. CDR3 DNA sequence: TGTGCCAGCAGCTTAGAGTGGCTAGCGGGGGGGCGTTATATCGGGGAGCTGTTTTTT.

This clonotype was counted at least ten times. This rearrangement joins TRBV2 to TRBJ2-7; 9 bases fit TRBD2. The CDR3 is 14 residues long. Germline CDR1 SNHLY, CDR2 FYNNEI. V lost 4 bases, J lost 5 bases, and 6 bases stayed unmatched. CDR3 in amino acids: CASSVLAGVNEQYF. CDR3 bases: TGTGCCAGCAGTGTCTTAGCGGGAGTAAACGAGCAGTACTTC.

A word on this clonotype: A read error may produce the germline difference seen at one junction end. This chain joins TRBV7-7 and TRBJ2-1; the match to TRBD1 covers 12 bases. This CDR3 is 14 amino acids long. CDR1 is SSHAT and CDR2 is FNYEAQ in the germline V gene (reference sequence). The DNA for the CDR3 is TGTGCTAGCAGTAAGGGACAGGGGGCTGGTGAGCAGTTCTTC. Its protein product is CASSKGQGAGEQFF. The full variable domain, its missing parts supplied by reference TRBV7-7 and TRBJ2-1, is GAGVSQSPRYKVTKRGQDVTLRCDPISSHATLYWYQQALGQGPEFLTYFNYEAQPDKSGLPSDRFSAERPEGSISTLTIQRTEQRDSAMYRCASSKGQGAGEQFFGPGTRLTVL.

This clonotype was found many times. This may stem from a read error, because a much larger clone lies one nucleotide away. The chain recombines TRBV20-1 with TRBJ1-2; D unclear. The V and J ends lost 0 bases and 4 bases respectively, with 15 bases between them. The CDR3 is 15 residues long. Germline CDR1 DFQATT, CDR2 SNEGSKA (reference sequence). The CDR3 coding sequence is TGCAGTGCTAGAGATGTGGCCCTTAGGACCTATGGCTACACCTTC. Its protein is CSARDVALRTYGYTF.

This clonotype has at least ten counts. The chain is built from TRBV25-1 and TRBJ1-1; 10 bases match TRBD1. The CDR3 has 16 amino acids. Germline V gene lookup returns CDR1 MGHDK and CDR2 SYGVNS. The V segment lost 8 bases and the J segment 2 bases; nucleotides outside the gene matches: 11. The CDR3 DNA is TGTGCCAGCGATCCGGGACAGGGGCACCCAAACACTGAAGCTTTCTTT. Translation: CASDPGQGHPNTEAFF.

With respect to this clonotype: The junction shows a germline mismatch at one end, possibly a read error. The DNA of the CDR3 is TGTGCCAGCAGCGCACCGGGACCAGTCGCTAGCGAGCCGTTCTTC. Protein sequence: CASSAPGPVASEPFF. The chain recombines TRBV9 with TRBJ2-1; tentatively, D is TRBD2 (6 bases). CDR3 length equals 15 residues. Germline assignment: CDR1 SGDLS and CDR2 YYNGEE.

The chain has TRBV15 and TRBJ1-3; the D is unclear. V was trimmed by 0 bases and J by 0 bases, leaving 6 bases between them. The CDR3 length is 15 residues. The germline V gene has CDR1 LNHNV and CDR2 YYDKDF (reference sequence). CDR3 residues: CATSRDKDSGNTIYF. The DNA of the CDR3 is TGTGCCACCAGCAGAGACAAGGACTCTGGAAACACCATATATTTT.

This clonotype was counted ten times or more. J is TRBJ2-2 and V is TRBV12-3 or TRBV12-4; maybe TRBD2 (6 bases). CDR3 length: 18 amino acids. Trimming took off 7 bases at V and 5 bases at J, with 26 bases between the two ends. The chain's CDR3 is CASIRAFSGGIWTGELFF. CDR3 DNA: TGTGCCAGCATTCGCGCTTTTTCAGGCGGGATTTGGACCGGGGAGCTGTTTTTT.

This clonotype was seen many times. The rearrangement uses TRBV10-3 and TRBJ1-1, with 10 nucleotides matching TRBD1. Trimming took 6 bases from V and 0 from J; bases not matched to a gene: 7. From germline, CDR1 is ENHRY and CDR2 SYGVKD. The CDR3 sequence is 16 residues long. The CDR3 region has the DNA TGTGCCATCAGGAGGGGGGACAGGGGCCTGAACACTGAAGCTTTCTTT. It encodes CAIRRGDRGLNTEAFF.

V usage is TRBV20-1 and J usage is TRBJ2-3; 9 bases are a match to TRBD2. CDR1 is DFQATT, CDR2 SNEGSKA, per germline (reference sequence). V shed 6 bases and J 4 bases; nucleotides not matched to a gene: 14. There are 16 residues in the CDR3. The CDR3 reads CSAIPSGGRGADTQYF. CDR3 sequence (DNA): TGCAGTGCAATCCCGTCGGGCGGGAGGGGCGCAGATACGCAGTATTTT.

V gene TRBV2 combines with J gene TRBJ2-1, with a possible D match to TRBD2 (6 bases). The V gene lost 9 bases and the J gene lost 8 bases, with 29 bases spanning the gap. This CDR3 has 17 amino acids. Per the germline V gene, CDR1 is SNHLY and CDR2 is FYNNEI. CDR3 loop: CARVPRGYGSIRDEQFF. The CDR3, as DNA: TGTGCCAGAGTTCCCCGGGGGTATGGTTCGATTAGGGATGAGCAGTTCTTC. Full variable domain (outside the CDR3, taken from reference TRBV2 and TRBJ2-1): EPEVTQTPSHQVTQMGQEVILRCVPISNHLYFYWYRQILGQKVEFLVSFYNNEISEKSEIFDDQFSVERPDGSNFTLKIRSTKLEDSAMYFCARVPRGYGSIRDEQFFGPGTRLTVL.

Ten or more counts support this clonotype. This may be a read error: a much more frequent sequence differs by one nucleotide. Lacking the conserved final phenylalanine or tryptophan, this CDR3 likely reflects a read error. This rearrangement joins TRBV25-1 to TRBJ1-2, with TRBD1 identical over 9 bases. CDR1 and CDR2 from the germline V gene are MGHDK and SYGVNS. The CDR3 consists of 16 residues. The ends lost 3 bases at V and 2 bases at J; junction bases unmatched: 7. In nucleotides, the CDR3 is TGTGCCAGCAGTGAGGCGGGACAGGGACACAACTATGGCTACACCCTC. Translated, it gives CASSEAGQGHNYGYTL.

For this clonotype: Germline and junction disagree at one end, which may indicate a read error. The chain carries TRBV11-2 and TRBJ2-5; tentative D call: TRBD1 (6 bases). Germline CDR1 is SGHAT and CDR2 is FQNNGV. The CDR3 has 13 amino acids. CDR3 in amino acids: CAGSWTAQATQYF. The CDR3 DNA follows: TGTGCCGGCAGTTGGACAGCACAAGCGACCCAGTACTTC.